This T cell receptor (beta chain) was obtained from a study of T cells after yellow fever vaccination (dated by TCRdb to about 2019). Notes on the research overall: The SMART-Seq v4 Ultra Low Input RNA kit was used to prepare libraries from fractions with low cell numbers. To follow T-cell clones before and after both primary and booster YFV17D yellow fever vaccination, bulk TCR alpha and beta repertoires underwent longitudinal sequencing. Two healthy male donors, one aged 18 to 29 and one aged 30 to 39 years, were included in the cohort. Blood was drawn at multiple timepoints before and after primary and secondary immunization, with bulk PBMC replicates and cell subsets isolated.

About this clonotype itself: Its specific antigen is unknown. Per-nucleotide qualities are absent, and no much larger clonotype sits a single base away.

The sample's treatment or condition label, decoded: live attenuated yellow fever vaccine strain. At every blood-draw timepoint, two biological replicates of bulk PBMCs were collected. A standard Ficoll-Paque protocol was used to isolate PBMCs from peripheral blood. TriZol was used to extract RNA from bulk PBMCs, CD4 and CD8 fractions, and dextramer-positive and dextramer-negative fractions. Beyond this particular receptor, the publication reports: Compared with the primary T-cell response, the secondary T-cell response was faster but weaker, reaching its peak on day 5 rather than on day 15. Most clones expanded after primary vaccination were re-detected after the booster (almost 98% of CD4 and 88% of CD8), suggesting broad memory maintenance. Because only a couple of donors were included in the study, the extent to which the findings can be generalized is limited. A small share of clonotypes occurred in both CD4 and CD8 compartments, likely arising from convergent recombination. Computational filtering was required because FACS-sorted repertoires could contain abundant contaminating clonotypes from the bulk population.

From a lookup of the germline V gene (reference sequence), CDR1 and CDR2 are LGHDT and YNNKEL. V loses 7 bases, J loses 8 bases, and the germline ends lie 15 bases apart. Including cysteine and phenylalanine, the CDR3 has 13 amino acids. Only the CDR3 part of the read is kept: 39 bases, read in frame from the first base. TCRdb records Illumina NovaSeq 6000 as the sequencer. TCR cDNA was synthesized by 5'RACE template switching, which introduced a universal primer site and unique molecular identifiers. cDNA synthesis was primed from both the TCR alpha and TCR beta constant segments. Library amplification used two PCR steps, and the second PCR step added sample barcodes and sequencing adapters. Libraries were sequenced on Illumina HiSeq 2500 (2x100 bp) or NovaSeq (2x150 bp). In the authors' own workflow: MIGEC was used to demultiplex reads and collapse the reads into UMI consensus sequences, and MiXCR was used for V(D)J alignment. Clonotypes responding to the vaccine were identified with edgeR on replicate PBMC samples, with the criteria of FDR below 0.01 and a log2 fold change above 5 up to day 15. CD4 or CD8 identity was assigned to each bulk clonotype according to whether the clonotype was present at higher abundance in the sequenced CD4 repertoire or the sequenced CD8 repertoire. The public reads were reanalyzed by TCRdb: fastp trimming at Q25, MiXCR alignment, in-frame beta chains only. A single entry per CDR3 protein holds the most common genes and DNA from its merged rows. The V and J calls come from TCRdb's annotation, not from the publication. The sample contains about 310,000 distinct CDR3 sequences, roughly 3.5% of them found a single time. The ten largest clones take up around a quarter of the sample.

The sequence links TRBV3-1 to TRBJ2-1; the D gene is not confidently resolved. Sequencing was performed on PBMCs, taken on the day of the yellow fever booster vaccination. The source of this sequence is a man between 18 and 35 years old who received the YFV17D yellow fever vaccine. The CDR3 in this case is CASIRSPTHEQFF. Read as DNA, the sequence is TGTGCCAGCATCCGGTCCCCCACCCATGAGCAGTTCTTC.